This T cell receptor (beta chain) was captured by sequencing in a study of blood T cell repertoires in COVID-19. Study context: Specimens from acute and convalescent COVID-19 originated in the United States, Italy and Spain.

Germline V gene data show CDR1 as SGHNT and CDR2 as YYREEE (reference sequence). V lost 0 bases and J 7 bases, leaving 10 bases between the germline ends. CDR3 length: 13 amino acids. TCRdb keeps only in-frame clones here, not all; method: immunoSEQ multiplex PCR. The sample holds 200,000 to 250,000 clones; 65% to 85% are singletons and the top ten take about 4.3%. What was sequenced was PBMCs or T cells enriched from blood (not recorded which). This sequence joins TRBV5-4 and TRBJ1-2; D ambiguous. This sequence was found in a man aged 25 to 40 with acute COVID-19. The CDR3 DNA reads TGTGCCAGCAGCTTGGATCCGACGGGTGGCTACACCTTC. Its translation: CASSLDPTGGYTF.